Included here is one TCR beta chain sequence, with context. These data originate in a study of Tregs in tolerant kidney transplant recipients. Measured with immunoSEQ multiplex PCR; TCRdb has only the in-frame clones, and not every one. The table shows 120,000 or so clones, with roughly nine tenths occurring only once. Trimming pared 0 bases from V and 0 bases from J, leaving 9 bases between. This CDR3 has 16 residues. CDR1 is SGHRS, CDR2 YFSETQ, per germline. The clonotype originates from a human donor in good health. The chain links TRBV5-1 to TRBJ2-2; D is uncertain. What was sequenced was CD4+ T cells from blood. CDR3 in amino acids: CASSLDWGSNTGELFF. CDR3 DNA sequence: TGCGCCAGCAGCTTGGACTGGGGATCGAACACCGGGGAGCTGTTTTTT.